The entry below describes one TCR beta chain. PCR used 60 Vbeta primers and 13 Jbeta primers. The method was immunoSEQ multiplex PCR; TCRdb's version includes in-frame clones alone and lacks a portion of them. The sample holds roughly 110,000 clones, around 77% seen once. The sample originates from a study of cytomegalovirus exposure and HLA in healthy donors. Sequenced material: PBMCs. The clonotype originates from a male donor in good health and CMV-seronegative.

Here the CDR3 DNA reads TGTGCCAGCAGTGAGGACAGGGGCACCTACAATGAGCAGTTCTTC. Amino acids: CASSEDRGTYNEQFF. The chain carries TRBV6-4 and TRBJ2-1, with 9 bases aligning to TRBD1. The CDR3 runs to 15 residues. Trimming at V came to 3 bases and at J to 2 bases, leaving 2 bases not matched to a gene. Germline-derived CDR1 and CDR2 are MRHNA and SNTAGT.